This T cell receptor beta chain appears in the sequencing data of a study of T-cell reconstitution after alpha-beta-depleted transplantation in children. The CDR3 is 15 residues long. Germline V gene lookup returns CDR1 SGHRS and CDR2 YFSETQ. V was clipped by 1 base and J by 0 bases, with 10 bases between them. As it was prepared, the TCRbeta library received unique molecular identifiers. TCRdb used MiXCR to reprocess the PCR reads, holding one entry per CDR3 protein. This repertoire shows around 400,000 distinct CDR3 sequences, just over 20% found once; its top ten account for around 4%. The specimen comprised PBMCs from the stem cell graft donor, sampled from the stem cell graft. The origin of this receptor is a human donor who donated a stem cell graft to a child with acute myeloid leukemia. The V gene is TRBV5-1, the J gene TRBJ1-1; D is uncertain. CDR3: CASSLYSLLNTEAFF. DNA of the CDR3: TGCGCCAGCAGCTTGTACAGCCTACTGAACACTGAAGCTTTCTTT.